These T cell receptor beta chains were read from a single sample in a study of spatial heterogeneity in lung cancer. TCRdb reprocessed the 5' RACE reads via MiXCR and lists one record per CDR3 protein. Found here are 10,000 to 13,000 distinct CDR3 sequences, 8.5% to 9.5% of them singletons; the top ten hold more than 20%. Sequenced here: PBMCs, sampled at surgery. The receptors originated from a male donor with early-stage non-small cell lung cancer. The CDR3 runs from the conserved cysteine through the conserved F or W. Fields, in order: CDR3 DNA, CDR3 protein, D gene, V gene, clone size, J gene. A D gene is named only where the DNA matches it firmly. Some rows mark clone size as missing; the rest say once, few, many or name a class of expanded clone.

CDR3nt: TGTGCCAGCAGCGCGAACCGGGGCCCCTTCTACGAGCAGTACTTC
CDR3aa: CASSANRGPFYEQYF
d_gene: -
v_gene: TRBV12-3/TRBV12-4
abundance: many
j_gene: TRBJ2-7

CDR3nt: TGTGCCAGCAGCAAACTTAGTCTCAGAGGCGAGCAGTACTTC
CDR3aa: CASSKLSLRGEQYF
d_gene: -
v_gene: TRBV21-1
abundance: many
j_gene: TRBJ2-7

CDR3nt: TGCAGCGTTGAAGATGGCGGACACCAAGGAGAAAACACCATATATTTT
CDR3aa: CSVEDGGHQGENTIYF
d_gene: -
v_gene: TRBV29-1
abundance: medium-sized
j_gene: TRBJ1-3

CDR3nt: TGTGCCAGCAGCTTGACGGAGACCCAGTACTTC
CDR3aa: CASSLTETQYF
d_gene: -
v_gene: TRBV5-6
abundance: medium-sized
j_gene: TRBJ2-5

CDR3nt: TGTGCCAGCACCTTCCTGGGGCAGGGGAGAAAGCAGCCCCAGCATTTT
CDR3aa: CASTFLGQGRKQPQHF
d_gene: -
v_gene: TRBV6-1
abundance: medium-sized
j_gene: TRBJ1-5

CDR3nt: TGTGCCAGCAGCCAGGGGGGATTCGTGCCGGGACTAGCGGGGTTAGTGGCCAAAAACATTCAGTACTTC
CDR3aa: CASSQGGFVPGLAGLVAKNIQYF
d_gene: TRBD2
v_gene: TRBV4-2
abundance: -
j_gene: TRBJ2-4

CDR3nt: TGTGCCAGCATGACAGGGCGGGGCTCCTACGAGCAGTACTTC
CDR3aa: CASMTGRGSYEQYF
d_gene: -
v_gene: TRBV7-2
abundance: medium-sized
j_gene: TRBJ2-7

CDR3nt: TGTGCCAGCAGCCAAAGGACAGGGGTCGGGAACACTGAAGCTTTCTTT
CDR3aa: CASSQRTGVGNTEAFF
d_gene: TRBD1
v_gene: TRBV14
abundance: many
j_gene: TRBJ1-1

CDR3nt: TGTGCCAGCAGACCGGGACAGGGGAGCTATGGCTACACCTTC
CDR3aa: CASRPGQGSYGYTF
d_gene: TRBD1
v_gene: TRBV6-4
abundance: -
j_gene: TRBJ1-2

CDR3nt: TGTGCCAGCAGCCTGCACGGGACAGGGGGCGAGCAGTACTTC
CDR3aa: CASSLHGTGGEQYF
d_gene: TRBD1
v_gene: TRBV7-9
abundance: many
j_gene: TRBJ2-7

CDR3nt: TGTGCTAGCAGCTTAGGACAGGGTGCAGGAAACACCATATATTTT
CDR3aa: CASSLGQGAGNTIYF
d_gene: TRBD1
v_gene: TRBV7-7
abundance: many
j_gene: TRBJ1-3

CDR3nt: TGTGCCAGCAGTGAAGAGGGGAGCTCTGGGGCCAACGTCCTGACTTTC
CDR3aa: CASSEEGSSGANVLTF
d_gene: -
v_gene: TRBV25-1
abundance: many
j_gene: TRBJ2-6

CDR3nt: TGCAGTGCCGGACAGGGAGACACTGAAGCTTTCTTT
CDR3aa: CSAGQGDTEAFF
d_gene: TRBD1
v_gene: TRBV20-1
abundance: many
j_gene: TRBJ1-1

CDR3nt: TGTGCCAGCAGTTACTTCCGGGACTATTTTCCCGGGGAGCTGTTTTTT
CDR3aa: CASSYFRDYFPGELFF
d_gene: TRBD2
v_gene: TRBV6-2/TRBV6-3
abundance: many
j_gene: TRBJ2-2

CDR3nt: TGTGCCAGCAGCTTGCAGGGCGGAGAGGACACTGAAGCTTTCTTT
CDR3aa: CASSLQGGEDTEAFF
d_gene: -
v_gene: TRBV5-6
abundance: -
j_gene: TRBJ1-1

CDR3nt: TGTGCCAGCAGTTTAGATCGAGAGACCCAGTACTTC
CDR3aa: CASSLDRETQYF
d_gene: -
v_gene: TRBV12-3/TRBV12-4
abundance: many
j_gene: TRBJ2-5

CDR3nt: TGTGCCAGCAGCTTATCCCAGGACGGATTGAAGACCCAGCACTTC
CDR3aa: CASSLSQDGLKTQHF
d_gene: -
v_gene: TRBV7-2
abundance: -
j_gene: TRBJ2-5

CDR3nt: TGTGCCACCAGTGATATTTTCTATGGCTACACCTTC
CDR3aa: CATSDIFYGYTF
d_gene: -
v_gene: TRBV24-1
abundance: -
j_gene: TRBJ1-2

CDR3nt: TGCGCCAGCAGCCAACTTTCTAGCACAGATACGCAGTATTTT
CDR3aa: CASSQLSSTDTQYF
d_gene: -
v_gene: TRBV5-1
abundance: many
j_gene: TRBJ2-3

CDR3nt: TGTGCCAGCAGCAGAGGGGCAGGGTTGACCGAGCAGTACTTC
CDR3aa: CASSRGAGLTEQYF
d_gene: -
v_gene: TRBV7-8
abundance: many
j_gene: TRBJ2-7

CDR3nt: TGTGCCAGCAGCTTAGCGTTTACGGGCGCAGATACGCAGTATTTT
CDR3aa: CASSLAFTGADTQYF
d_gene: -
v_gene: TRBV7-6
abundance: medium-sized
j_gene: TRBJ2-3

CDR3nt: TGTGCCAGCAGTGAGGGTGACAGGGATGAAGCTTTCTTT
CDR3aa: CASSEGDRDEAFF
d_gene: TRBD1
v_gene: TRBV2
abundance: many
j_gene: TRBJ1-1

CDR3nt: TGTGCCAGCAGTAGATTAGGACAGGGAGGGAACACTGAAGCTTTCTTT
CDR3aa: CASSRLGQGGNTEAFF
d_gene: TRBD1
v_gene: TRBV6-6
abundance: many
j_gene: TRBJ1-1

CDR3nt: TGTGCCACCAGCACTGGGGACAGTTTATACGAGCAGTACTTC
CDR3aa: CATSTGDSLYEQYF
d_gene: TRBD1
v_gene: TRBV15
abundance: many
j_gene: TRBJ2-7

CDR3nt: TGTGCCAGCAGCCAAGGAATGAGAGAAGAGACCCAGTACTTC
CDR3aa: CASSQGMREETQYF
d_gene: -
v_gene: TRBV3-1
abundance: many
j_gene: TRBJ2-5

CDR3nt: TGTGCCAGCTTGGTCCAGGGGCTGGGGAATGAGCAGTTCTTC
CDR3aa: CASLVQGLGNEQFF
d_gene: -
v_gene: TRBV9
abundance: many
j_gene: TRBJ2-1

CDR3nt: TGTGCCACCAGCCCTCAAACCGGGGAGCTGTTTTTT
CDR3aa: CATSPQTGELFF
d_gene: -
v_gene: TRBV15
abundance: medium-sized
j_gene: TRBJ2-2

CDR3nt: TGTGCCAGCAGCCCAGGGACGGGCGGAAGTCGTCAGCCCCAGCATTTT
CDR3aa: CASSPGTGGSRQPQHF
d_gene: -
v_gene: TRBV6-6
abundance: many
j_gene: TRBJ1-5

CDR3nt: TGTGCCAGCAGCGTAGCCCTGTCCACTGAAGCTTTCTTT
CDR3aa: CASSVALSTEAFF
d_gene: -
v_gene: TRBV9
abundance: many
j_gene: TRBJ1-1

CDR3nt: TGTGCCAGCAGCTTTAGACAGGGGAACACTGAAGCTTTCTTT
CDR3aa: CASSFRQGNTEAFF
d_gene: TRBD1
v_gene: TRBV7-2
abundance: medium-sized
j_gene: TRBJ1-1

CDR3nt: TGCAGTGCTAGTTACCACACGGACAGGGTTCTAAAGAATGAGCAGTTCTTC
CDR3aa: CSASYHTDRVLKNEQFF
d_gene: TRBD1
v_gene: TRBV20-1
abundance: many
j_gene: TRBJ2-1

CDR3nt: TGTGCCTGGAGTGTCGGGGGGGAGCGGCAGTACTTC
CDR3aa: CAWSVGGERQYF
d_gene: TRBD2
v_gene: TRBV30
abundance: many
j_gene: TRBJ2-7

CDR3nt: TGTGCCAGCACCGCCAGTCGAGGCGGGGAGCTGTTTTTT
CDR3aa: CASTASRGGELFF
d_gene: -
v_gene: TRBV12-3/TRBV12-4
abundance: many
j_gene: TRBJ2-2

CDR3nt: TGTGCCAGCAGCCCCACTGGGGCCAACGTCCTGACTTTC
CDR3aa: CASSPTGANVLTF
d_gene: -
v_gene: TRBV7-9
abundance: -
j_gene: TRBJ2-6

CDR3nt: TGTGCCAGCAGTTCTACGCTAAGGACAAATTCACCCCTCCACTTT
CDR3aa: CASSSTLRTNSPLHF
d_gene: -
v_gene: TRBV6-2/TRBV6-3
abundance: many
j_gene: TRBJ1-6

CDR3nt: TGCGCCAGCAGCTTGGGGACGTCGGGGGAGACCCAGTACTTC
CDR3aa: CASSLGTSGETQYF
d_gene: -
v_gene: TRBV5-1
abundance: many
j_gene: TRBJ2-5

CDR3nt: TGTGCCAGCAGTAACGGTGACAGGGAAGGGAACTATGGCTACACCTTC
CDR3aa: CASSNGDREGNYGYTF
d_gene: TRBD1
v_gene: TRBV6-2/TRBV6-3
abundance: medium-sized
j_gene: TRBJ1-2

CDR3nt: TGTGCCAGCAGACCTACTAGGACTAGCACAGATACGCAGTATTTT
CDR3aa: CASRPTRTSTDTQYF
d_gene: -
v_gene: TRBV27
abundance: many
j_gene: TRBJ2-3

CDR3nt: TGTGCCAGCAGAACGGACAGGAACACTGAAGCTTTCTTT
CDR3aa: CASRTDRNTEAFF
d_gene: -
v_gene: TRBV6-1
abundance: many
j_gene: TRBJ1-1

CDR3nt: TGCGCCAGCAGCCAAGACAGGTTAGAAGAGACCCAGTACTTC
CDR3aa: CASSQDRLEETQYF
d_gene: -
v_gene: TRBV4-3
abundance: few
j_gene: TRBJ2-5

CDR3nt: TGTGCCAGCAGCTCGACAGGGGGCGAGTCCAAAAACATTCAGTACTTC
CDR3aa: CASSSTGGESKNIQYF
d_gene: TRBD1
v_gene: TRBV7-9
abundance: medium-sized
j_gene: TRBJ2-4

CDR3nt: TGCAGCGTCCGACCTATTCTAAACACTGAAGCTTTCTTT
CDR3aa: CSVRPILNTEAFF
d_gene: -
v_gene: TRBV29-1
abundance: many
j_gene: TRBJ1-1

CDR3nt: TGTGCCATCAGTGAGGGAAACGGGGCCAACGTCCTGACTTTC
CDR3aa: CAISEGNGANVLTF
d_gene: -
v_gene: TRBV10-3
abundance: many
j_gene: TRBJ2-6

CDR3nt: TGTGCCAGCAGCTTTTCTTCTTCGTGGTTTTACCTCTCCTACGAGCAGTACTTC
CDR3aa: CASSFSSSWFYLSYEQYF
d_gene: -
v_gene: TRBV5-8
abundance: few
j_gene: TRBJ2-7

CDR3nt: TGTGCCAGCAGCCTCGTTCGGACGGCTAACGGGGGGGAGCTGTTTTTT
CDR3aa: CASSLVRTANGGELFF
d_gene: -
v_gene: TRBV7-3
abundance: -
j_gene: TRBJ2-2

CDR3nt: TGCGCCAGCAGTCAATACCCCCACCGCTCCTACGAGCAGTACTTC
CDR3aa: CASSQYPHRSYEQYF
d_gene: -
v_gene: TRBV23-1
abundance: few
j_gene: TRBJ2-7

CDR3nt: TGTGCCAGCAGCTTTAGCGGGGGGAGCTCCTACAATGAGCAGTTCTTC
CDR3aa: CASSFSGGSSYNEQFF
d_gene: TRBD2
v_gene: TRBV7-8
abundance: many
j_gene: TRBJ2-1

CDR3nt: TGTGCCAGCAGCCCATCCATAGCCAAAAACATTCAGTACTTC
CDR3aa: CASSPSIAKNIQYF
d_gene: -
v_gene: TRBV5-4
abundance: medium-sized
j_gene: TRBJ2-4

CDR3nt: TGCGCCAGCAGTGAGTCGAAGGAGTCACCCCTCCACTTT
CDR3aa: CASSESKESPLHF
d_gene: -
v_gene: TRBV10-1
abundance: medium-sized
j_gene: TRBJ1-6

CDR3nt: TGTGCCAGCAGTGGCCAACTACAGGGAATAAACTATGGCTACACCTTC
CDR3aa: CASSGQLQGINYGYTF
d_gene: -
v_gene: TRBV12-3/TRBV12-4
abundance: -
j_gene: TRBJ1-2

CDR3nt: TGTGCCAGCGGCGGAGGGTACCAAGAGACCCAGTACTTC
CDR3aa: CASGGGYQETQYF
d_gene: -
v_gene: TRBV25-1
abundance: medium-sized
j_gene: TRBJ2-5

CDR3nt: TGTGCCAGCAGCGTAGCTTACGGACAGGGGTTTAGAGAGCAGTTCTTC
CDR3aa: CASSVAYGQGFREQFF
d_gene: TRBD1
v_gene: TRBV9
abundance: medium-sized
j_gene: TRBJ2-1

CDR3nt: TGCGCCAGCAGCCAAGATGCCGGAGAGTCTGGGGCCAACGTCCTGACTTTC
CDR3aa: CASSQDAGESGANVLTF
d_gene: -
v_gene: TRBV4-3
abundance: -
j_gene: TRBJ2-6